These T cell receptor beta chains were read from a single sample in a study of OX40 agonist ivuxolimab in advanced cancers. Profiling relied on immunoSEQ multiplex PCR, and the TCRdb table lists in-frame clones only, not all of them. Of about 60,000 clones listed, roughly 84% were seen once; the top ten hold 25% to 35%. The sequences come from CD4+ or CD8+ T cells sorted from blood, collected in a trial of the OX40 agonist ivuxolimab. These receptors were taken from an adult with an advanced solid tumor such as melanoma, head and neck, liver or kidney cancer. CDR3s include the opening cysteine and the closing phenylalanine or tryptophan. D genes are given only for firm matches. Size values are once, few and many counts, or a class for expanded clones, and some rows have none.

D	V	J	size	length	CDR3	DNA
NA	TRBV2	TRBJ1-1	NA	14	CASSTDSLNTEAFF	TGTGCCAGCAGTACGGACAGTTTGAACACTGAAGCTTTCTTT
NA	TRBV29-1	TRBJ2-1	NA	14	CSVEDKRAYNEQFF	TGCAGCGTTGAAGACAAGCGGGCCTACAATGAGCAGTTCTTC
TRBD1	TRBV19	TRBJ1-1	NA	15	CASKGKQGSDTEAFF	TGTGCCAGTAAGGGTAAACAGGGGAGCGACACTGAAGCTTTCTTT
NA	TRBV5-6	TRBJ2-2	NA	13	CASTFNSAGELFF	TGTGCCAGCACTTTTAATTCGGCCGGGGAGCTGTTTTTT
NA	TRBV6-1	TRBJ2-3	NA	16	CASSEAGGGGTDTQYF	TGTGCCAGCAGTGAAGCGGGAGGGGGGGGCACAGATACGCAGTATTTT
NA	TRBV10-3	TRBJ1-5	NA	19	CAISESGQGGWSGNQPQHF	TGTGCCATCAGTGAGTCGGGCCAGGGCGGCTGGAGTGGCAATCAGCCCCAGCATTTT
TRBD1	TRBV19	TRBJ2-2	NA	15	CASSIRQGGVGELFF	TGTGCCAGTAGTATCCGACAGGGGGGAGTCGGGGAGCTGTTTTTT
TRBD1	TRBV4-1	TRBJ1-2	NA	14	CASSDAGQDYGYTF	TGCGCCAGCAGCGACGCGGGACAGGACTATGGCTACACCTTC
TRBD2	TRBV19	TRBJ2-1	NA	15	CASSIEGLGYNEQFF	TGTGCCAGTAGTATTGAGGGACTAGGCTACAATGAGCAGTTCTTC
NA	TRBV7-9	TRBJ2-1	NA	15	CASSLGLHPHNEQFF	TGTGCCAGCAGCCTGGGACTTCACCCTCACAATGAGCAGTTCTTC
TRBD1	TRBV30	TRBJ1-2	NA	15	CAWVGTGGKGYGYTF	TGTGCCTGGGTTGGGACAGGGGGCAAAGGCTATGGCTACACCTTC
TRBD2	TRBV27	TRBJ2-1	NA	15	CASSRSLGGFNEQFF	TGTGCCAGCAGTCGGTCCTTGGGAGGGTTCAATGAGCAGTTCTTC
NA	TRBV7-9	TRBJ2-1	NA	14	CASSLVGGPHEQFF	TGTGCCAGCAGCCTAGTGGGGGGGCCACATGAGCAGTTCTTC
NA	TRBV5-6	TRBJ2-6	NA	19	CASSLVGPKEGPGANVLTF	TGTGCCAGCAGCTTGGTGGGACCCAAGGAGGGTCCTGGGGCCAACGTCCTGACTTTC
TRBD1	TRBV2	TRBJ2-7	once	15	CASSEEDRAEYEQYF	TGTGCCAGCAGTGAAGAAGACAGGGCGGAATACGAGCAGTACTTC
NA	TRBV11-2	TRBJ2-5	NA	16	CASSWGSLSVQETQYF	TGTGCCAGCAGCTGGGGCTCCTTGTCAGTTCAAGAGACCCAGTACTTC
NA	TRBV15	TRBJ1-1	NA	11	CATSQGPVAFF	TGTGCCACCAGTCAGGGTCCGGTCGCTTTCTTT
TRBD2	TRBV6-1	TRBJ2-1	NA	15	CASSGTSGGYNEQFF	TGTGCCAGCAGTGGAACTAGCGGGGGGTACAATGAGCAGTTCTTC
NA	TRBV7-2	TRBJ2-3	NA	15	CASSPGVTSTDTQYF	TGTGCCAGCAGCCCTGGGGTAACGAGCACAGATACGCAGTATTTT
NA	TRBV5-1	TRBJ2-3	NA	15	CASSRDVGGTDTQYF	TGCGCCAGCAGCCGGGACGTAGGGGGGACAGATACGCAGTATTTT
TRBD1	TRBV7-9	TRBJ1-4	NA	15	CASSPPGQGNEKLFF	TGTGCCAGCAGCCCTCCGGGACAGGGTAATGAAAAACTGTTTTTT
NA	TRBV30	TRBJ2-1	NA	12	CAWSIDYNEQFF	TGTGCCTGGAGTATAGACTACAATGAGCAGTTCTTC
NA	TRBV6-5	TRBJ2-2	once	13	CASISYSSGELFF	TGTGCCAGCATTTCTTACTCCTCTGGGGAGCTGTTTTTT
NA	TRBV2	TRBJ1-5	few	13	CASLGQPNQPQHF	TGTGCCAGCCTAGGACAGCCCAATCAGCCCCAGCATTTT
NA	TRBV5-6	TRBJ1-6	NA	14	CASSWAVGNSPLHF	TGTGCCAGTTCGTGGGCAGTCGGGAATTCACCCCTCCACTTT
NA	TRBV28	TRBJ2-5	once	14	CASNWGTTQETQYF	TGTGCCAGCAATTGGGGGACAACCCAAGAGACCCAGTACTTC
TRBD2	TRBV18	TRBJ2-1	NA	14	CASSQVSGAPEQFF	TGTGCCAGCTCACAAGTTAGCGGGGCCCCCGAGCAGTTCTTC
NA	TRBV7-9	TRBJ1-5	NA	13	CASSLQSNQPQHF	TGTGCCAGCAGCTTACAGAGCAATCAGCCCCAGCATTTT
NA	TRBV5-1	TRBJ1-1	NA	13	CASSRASNTEAFF	TGCGCCAGCAGCCGGGCCTCCAACACTGAAGCTTTCTTT
NA	TRBV27	TRBJ1-4	large	18	CASSLGTPHREANEKLFF	TGTGCCAGCAGTTTGGGGACGCCCCACAGGGAAGCTAATGAAAAACTGTTTTTT
TRBD1	TRBV10-3	TRBJ2-7	NA	14	CAMQPGQGQGEQYF	TGTGCCATGCAACCGGGACAGGGCCAAGGGGAGCAGTACTTC
NA	TRBV27	TRBJ1-5	NA	12	CASSFFNQPQHF	TGTGCCAGCAGTTTCTTCAATCAGCCCCAGCATTTT
TRBD1	TRBV5-1	TRBJ2-7	NA	15	CASSLEDRAKGEQYF	TGCGCCAGCAGCTTGGAGGACAGGGCAAAAGGCGAGCAGTACTTC
TRBD2	TRBV30	TRBJ2-1	NA	15	CAWSYSGSSYNEQFF	TGTGCCTGGAGTTATAGCGGGAGCTCCTACAATGAGCAGTTCTTC
NA	TRBV5-6	TRBJ2-2	NA	14	CASSLDRRTGELFF	TGTGCCAGCAGCTTGGACCGGCGAACCGGGGAGCTGTTTTTT
NA	TRBV7-2	TRBJ1-2	NA	14	CASSSGTAYYGYTF	TGTGCCAGCAGTTCCGGGACGGCCTACTATGGCTACACCTTC
TRBD1	TRBV2	TRBJ1-6	once	14	CASSPGTGGSPLHF	TGTGCCAGCAGTCCCGGGACAGGGGGTTCACCCCTCCACTTT
TRBD1	TRBV6-1	TRBJ2-7	NA	15	CASSEHGQGTNEQYF	TGTGCCAGCAGTGAACACGGACAGGGTACCAACGAGCAGTACTTC
TRBD1	TRBV18	TRBJ1-1	few	14	CASSPDRGRTEAFF	TGTGCCAGCTCACCGGACAGGGGGAGGACTGAAGCTTTCTTT
NA	TRBV14	TRBJ1-2	NA	13	CASSQGGNYGYTF	TGTGCCAGCAGCCAAGGAGGGAACTATGGCTACACCTTC
TRBD1	TRBV5-1	TRBJ2-3	NA	17	CASSSTGTGGITDTQYF	TGCGCCAGCAGCTCAACCGGGACAGGGGGCATCACAGATACGCAGTATTTT
NA	TRBV19	TRBJ1-1	NA	13	CASTDQENTEAFF	TGTGCCAGTACTGACCAGGAGAACACTGAAGCTTTCTTT
TRBD2	TRBV9	TRBJ2-1	NA	13	CASSASGGGEQFF	TGTGCCAGCAGCGCGAGCGGGGGGGGTGAGCAGTTCTTC
NA	TRBV10-3	TRBJ2-7	NA	12	CAINTGLNEQYF	TGTGCCATCAACACGGGGCTCAACGAGCAGTACTTC
NA	TRBV28	TRBJ2-1	NA	14	CASIGERAYNEQFF	TGTGCCAGCATTGGGGAAAGGGCTTACAATGAGCAGTTCTTC
TRBD1	TRBV29-1	TRBJ2-7	once	12	CSVGRTGYEQYF	TGCAGCGTTGGGAGGACAGGCTACGAGCAGTACTTC
NA	TRBV30	TRBJ2-4	NA	14	CAWGLQAAKNIQYF	TGTGCCTGGGGACTTCAGGCAGCCAAAAACATTCAGTACTTC
NA	TRBV10-1	TRBJ2-7	NA	14	CASSEAGLPYEQYF	TGCGCCAGCAGTGAGGCAGGGCTTCCCTACGAGCAGTACTTC
NA	TRBV4-1	TRBJ1-1	NA	15	CASSQDVQGYTEAFF	TGCGCCAGCAGCCAAGACGTCCAGGGGTACACTGAAGCTTTCTTT
TRBD2	TRBV5-6	TRBJ2-5	NA	15	CASRPAGTSSKTQYF	TGTGCCAGCAGGCCAGCCGGGACTAGCTCGAAGACCCAGTACTTC
TRBD1	TRBV19	TRBJ2-3	NA	13	CATSDRGEDTQYF	TGTGCCACCTCGGACAGGGGTGAAGATACGCAGTATTTT
NA	TRBV5-1	TRBJ2-5	NA	12	CASSPQGETQYF	TGCGCCAGCAGCCCCCAGGGAGAGACCCAGTACTTC
NA	TRBV5-4	TRBJ1-2	NA	13	CASSLSGVVGYTF	TGTGCCAGCAGCTTGAGCGGGGTTGTGGGCTACACCTTC
NA	TRBV5-6	TRBJ1-2	few	13	CASSFDTRGGYTF	TGTGCCAGCAGCTTCGATACACGGGGAGGCTACACCTTC
NA	TRBV5-1	TRBJ2-5	NA	14	CASSLAGGVETQYF	TGCGCCAGCAGCTTGGCGGGGGGCGTTGAGACCCAGTACTTC
NA	TRBV30	TRBJ1-3	NA	17	CAWSEVVEFLSGNTIYF	TGTGCCTGGAGTGAGGTTGTGGAATTTCTCTCTGGAAACACCATATATTTT
NA	TRBV30	TRBJ2-7	once	12	CAWSVSQLEQYF	TGTGCCTGGAGTGTAAGCCAGCTCGAGCAGTACTTC
NA	TRBV27	TRBJ2-7	NA	13	CASRREGFYEQYF	TGTGCCAGTCGTCGCGAGGGGTTCTACGAGCAGTACTTC
NA	TRBV28	TRBJ1-2	once	14	CASSFRAWPYGYTF	TGTGCCAGCAGTTTCCGTGCGTGGCCCTATGGCTACACCTTC
NA	TRBV5-1	TRBJ2-5	NA	17	CASSLSRKTGSKETQYF	TGCGCCAGCAGCTTGTCCCGCAAAACCGGATCCAAAGAGACCCAGTACTTC